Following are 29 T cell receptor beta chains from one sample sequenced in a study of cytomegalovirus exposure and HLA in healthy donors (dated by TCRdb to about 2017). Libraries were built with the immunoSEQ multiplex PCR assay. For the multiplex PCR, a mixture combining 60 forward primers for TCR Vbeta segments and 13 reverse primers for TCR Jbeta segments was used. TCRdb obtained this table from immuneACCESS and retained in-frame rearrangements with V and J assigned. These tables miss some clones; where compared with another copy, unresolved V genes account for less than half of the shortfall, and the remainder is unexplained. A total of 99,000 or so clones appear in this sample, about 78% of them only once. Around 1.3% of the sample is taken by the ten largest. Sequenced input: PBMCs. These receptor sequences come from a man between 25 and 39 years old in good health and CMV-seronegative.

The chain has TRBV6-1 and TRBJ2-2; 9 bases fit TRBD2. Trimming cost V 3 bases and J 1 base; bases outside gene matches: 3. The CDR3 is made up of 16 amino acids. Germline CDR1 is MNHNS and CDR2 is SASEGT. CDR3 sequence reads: CASSDLAGENTGELFF. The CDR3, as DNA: TGTGCCAGCAGTGATTTAGCGGGAGAGAACACCGGGGAGCTGTTTTTT.

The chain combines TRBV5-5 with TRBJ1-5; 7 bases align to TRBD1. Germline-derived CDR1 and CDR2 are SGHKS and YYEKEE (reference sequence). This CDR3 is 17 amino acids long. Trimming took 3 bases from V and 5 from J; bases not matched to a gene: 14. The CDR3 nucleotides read TGTGCCAGCAGCTCAGCCCTGACAGGGATTGAATATCAGCCCCAGCATTTT. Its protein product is CASSSALTGIEYQPQHF.

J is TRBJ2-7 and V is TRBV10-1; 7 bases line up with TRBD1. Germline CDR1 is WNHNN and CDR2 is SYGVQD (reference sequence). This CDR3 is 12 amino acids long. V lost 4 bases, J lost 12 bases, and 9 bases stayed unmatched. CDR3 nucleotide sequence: TGCGCCAGCAGTGGTTCCCTAGGGGGCCTGTACTTC. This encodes CASSGSLGGLYF.

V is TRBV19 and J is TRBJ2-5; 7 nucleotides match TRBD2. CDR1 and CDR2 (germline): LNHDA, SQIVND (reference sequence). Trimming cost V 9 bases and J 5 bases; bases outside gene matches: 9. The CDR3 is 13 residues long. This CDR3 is CASKGGTRETQYF. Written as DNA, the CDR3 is TGTGCCAGCAAGGGAGGGACCCGGGAGACCCAGTACTTC. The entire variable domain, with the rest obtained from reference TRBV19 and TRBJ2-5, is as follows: DGGITQSPKYLFRKEGQNVTLSCEQNLNHDAMYWYRQDPGQGLRLIYYSQIVNDFQKGDIAEGYSVSREKKESFPLTVTSAQKNPTAFYLCASKGGTRETQYFGPGTRLLVL.

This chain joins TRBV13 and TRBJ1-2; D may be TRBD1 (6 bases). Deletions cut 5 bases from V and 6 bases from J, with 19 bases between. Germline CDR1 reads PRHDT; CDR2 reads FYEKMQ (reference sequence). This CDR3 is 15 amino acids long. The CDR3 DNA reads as TGTGCCAGCAGCCCGAGGAGGGGGGGGTTCAATGGCTACACCTTC. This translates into CASSPRRGGFNGYTF.

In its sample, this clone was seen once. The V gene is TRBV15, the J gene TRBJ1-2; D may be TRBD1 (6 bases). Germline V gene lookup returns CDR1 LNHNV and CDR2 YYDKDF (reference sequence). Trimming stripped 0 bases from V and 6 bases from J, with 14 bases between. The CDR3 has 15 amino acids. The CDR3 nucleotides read TGTGCCACCAGCAGAGATCTACAGGGAACAAATGGCTACACCTTC. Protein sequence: CATSRDLQGTNGYTF.

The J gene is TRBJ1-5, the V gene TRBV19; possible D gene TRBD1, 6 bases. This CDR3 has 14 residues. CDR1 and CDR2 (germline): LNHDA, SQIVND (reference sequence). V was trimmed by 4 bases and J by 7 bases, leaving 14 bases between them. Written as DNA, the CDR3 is TGTGCCAGTAGTACAGGACAGTTCAAGCAGCCCCAGCATTTT. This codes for CASSTGQFKQPQHF.

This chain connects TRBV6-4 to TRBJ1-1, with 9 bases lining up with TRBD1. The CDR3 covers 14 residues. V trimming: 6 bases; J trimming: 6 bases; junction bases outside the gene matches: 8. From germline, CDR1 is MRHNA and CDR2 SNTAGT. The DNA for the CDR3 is TGTGCCAGCAGGGCCGGGACAGGGAATTCTGAAGCTTTCTTT. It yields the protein CASRAGTGNSEAFF.

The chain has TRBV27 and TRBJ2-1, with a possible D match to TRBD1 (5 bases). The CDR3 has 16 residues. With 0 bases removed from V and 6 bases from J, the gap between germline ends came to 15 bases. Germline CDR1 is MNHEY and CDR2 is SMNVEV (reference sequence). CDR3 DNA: TGTGCCAGCAGTTTATCGATAGGACAAATTAGCAATGAGCAGTTCTTC. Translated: CASSLSIGQISNEQFF.

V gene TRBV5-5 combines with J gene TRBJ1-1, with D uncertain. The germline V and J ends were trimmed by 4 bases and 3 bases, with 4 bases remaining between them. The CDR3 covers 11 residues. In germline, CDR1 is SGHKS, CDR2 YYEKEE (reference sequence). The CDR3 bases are TGTGCCAGCAGCCTCGACACTGAAGCTTTCTTT. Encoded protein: CASSLDTEAFF.

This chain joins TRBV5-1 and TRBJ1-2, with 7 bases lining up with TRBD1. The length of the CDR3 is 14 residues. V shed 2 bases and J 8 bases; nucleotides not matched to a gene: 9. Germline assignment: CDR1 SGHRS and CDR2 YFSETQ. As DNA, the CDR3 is TGCGCCAGCAGCTTATCAGGACAGGTCTTCGGCTACACCTTC. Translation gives CASSLSGQVFGYTF.

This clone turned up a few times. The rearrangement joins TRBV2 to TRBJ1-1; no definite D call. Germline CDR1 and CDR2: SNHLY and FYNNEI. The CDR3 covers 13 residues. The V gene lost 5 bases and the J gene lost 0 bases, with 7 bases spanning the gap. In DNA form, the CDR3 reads TGTGCCAGCAGTATCTACGTGAACACTGAAGCTTTCTTT. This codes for CASSIYVNTEAFF. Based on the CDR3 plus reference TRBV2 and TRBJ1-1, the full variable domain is EPEVTQTPSHQVTQMGQEVILRCVPISNHLYFYWYRQILGQKVEFLVSFYNNEISEKSEIFDDQFSVERPDGSNFTLKIRSTKLEDSAMYFCASSIYVNTEAFFGQGTRLTVV.

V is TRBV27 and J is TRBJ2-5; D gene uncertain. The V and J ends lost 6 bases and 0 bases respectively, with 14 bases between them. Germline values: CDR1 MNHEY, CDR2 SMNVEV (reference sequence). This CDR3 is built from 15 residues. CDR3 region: CASRANVVNQETQYF. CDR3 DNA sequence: TGTGCCAGCAGGGCCAATGTTGTTAACCAAGAGACCCAGTACTTC.

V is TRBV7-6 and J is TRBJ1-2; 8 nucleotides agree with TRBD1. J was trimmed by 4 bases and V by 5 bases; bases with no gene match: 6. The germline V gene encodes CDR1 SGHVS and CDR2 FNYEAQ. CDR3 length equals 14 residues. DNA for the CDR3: TGTGCCAGCAGCGATGGACAGGGCGGCTATGGCTACACCTTC. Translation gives CASSDGQGGYGYTF.

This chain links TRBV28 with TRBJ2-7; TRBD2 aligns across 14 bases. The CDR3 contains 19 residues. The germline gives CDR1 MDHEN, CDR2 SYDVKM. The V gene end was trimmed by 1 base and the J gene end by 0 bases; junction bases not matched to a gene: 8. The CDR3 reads CASSLLLAGTSGSSYEQYF. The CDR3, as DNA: TGTGCCAGCAGTTTATTATTGGCCGGGACTAGCGGGAGCTCCTACGAGCAGTACTTC.

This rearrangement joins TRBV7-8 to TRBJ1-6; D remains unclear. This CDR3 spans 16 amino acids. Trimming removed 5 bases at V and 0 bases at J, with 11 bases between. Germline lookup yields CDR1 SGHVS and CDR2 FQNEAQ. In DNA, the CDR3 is TGTGCCAGCAGCAGAGGCCGGAGCTCCTATAATTCACCCCTCCACTTT. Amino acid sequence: CASSRGRSSYNSPLHF.

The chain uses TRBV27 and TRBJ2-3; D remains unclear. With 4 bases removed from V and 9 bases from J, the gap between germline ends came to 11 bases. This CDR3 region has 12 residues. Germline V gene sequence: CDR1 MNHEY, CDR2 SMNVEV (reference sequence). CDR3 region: CASSSPSRTQYF. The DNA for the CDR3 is TGTGCCAGCAGTTCTCCGTCGAGGACGCAGTATTTT.

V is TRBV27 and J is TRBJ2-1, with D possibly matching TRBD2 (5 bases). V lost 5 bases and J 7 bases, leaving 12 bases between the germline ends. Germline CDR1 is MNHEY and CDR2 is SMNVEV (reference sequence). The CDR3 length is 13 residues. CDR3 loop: CASSPLRGNEQFF. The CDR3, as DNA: TGTGCCAGCAGTCCCCTCCGAGGGAATGAGCAGTTCTTC.

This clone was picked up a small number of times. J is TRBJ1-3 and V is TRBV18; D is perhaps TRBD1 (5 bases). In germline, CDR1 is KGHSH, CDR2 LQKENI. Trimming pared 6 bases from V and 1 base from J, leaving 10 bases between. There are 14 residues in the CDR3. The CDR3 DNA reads TGTGCCAGCTCCCAGGGCCAGTCTGGAAACACCATATATTTT. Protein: CASSQGQSGNTIYF.

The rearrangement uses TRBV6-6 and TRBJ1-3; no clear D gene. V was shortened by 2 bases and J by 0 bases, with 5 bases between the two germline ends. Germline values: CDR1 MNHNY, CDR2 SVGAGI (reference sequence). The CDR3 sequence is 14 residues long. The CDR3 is CASSYDSSGNTIYF. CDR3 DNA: TGTGCCAGCAGTTACGATAGCTCTGGAAACACCATATATTTT.

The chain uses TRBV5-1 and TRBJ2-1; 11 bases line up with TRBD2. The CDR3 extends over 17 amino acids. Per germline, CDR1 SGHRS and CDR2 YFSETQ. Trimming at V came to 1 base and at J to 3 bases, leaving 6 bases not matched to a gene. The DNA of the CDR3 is TGCGCCAGCAGCTTGACCGGGACTAGCGGAAACTACAATGAGCAGTTCTTC. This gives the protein CASSLTGTSGNYNEQFF.

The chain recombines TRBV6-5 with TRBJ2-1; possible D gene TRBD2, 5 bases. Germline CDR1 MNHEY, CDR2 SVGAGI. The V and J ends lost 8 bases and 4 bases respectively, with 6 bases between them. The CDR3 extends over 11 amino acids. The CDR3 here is CASGLYNEQFF. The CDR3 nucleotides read TGTGCCAGCGGACTTTACAATGAGCAGTTCTTC.

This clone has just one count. The CDR3 DNA reads TGTGCCAGTAGTAGAGGACTAGCGGGAGCAAACACCGGGGAGCTGTTTTTT. It translates to CASSRGLAGANTGELFF. The chain recombines TRBV19 with TRBJ2-2, with TRBD2 matching 13 bases. The V gene end was trimmed by 4 bases and the J gene end by 2 bases; junction bases not matched to a gene: 4. The V gene's germline CDR1 is LNHDA and CDR2 SQIVND (reference sequence). CDR3 length: 17 residues.

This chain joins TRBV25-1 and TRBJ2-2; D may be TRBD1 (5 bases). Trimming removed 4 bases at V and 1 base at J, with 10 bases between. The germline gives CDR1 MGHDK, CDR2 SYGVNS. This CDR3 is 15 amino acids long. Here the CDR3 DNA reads TGTGCCAGCAGTGGGTTCCAGGGGAACACCGGGGAGCTGTTTTTT. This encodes CASSGFQGNTGELFF.

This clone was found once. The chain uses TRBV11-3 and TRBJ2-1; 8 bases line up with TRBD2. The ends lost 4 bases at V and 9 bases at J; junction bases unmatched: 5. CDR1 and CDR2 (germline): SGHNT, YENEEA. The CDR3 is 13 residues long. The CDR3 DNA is TGTGCCAGCAGCTGGACTAGCCTAGGTGAGCAGTTCTTC. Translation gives CASSWTSLGEQFF.

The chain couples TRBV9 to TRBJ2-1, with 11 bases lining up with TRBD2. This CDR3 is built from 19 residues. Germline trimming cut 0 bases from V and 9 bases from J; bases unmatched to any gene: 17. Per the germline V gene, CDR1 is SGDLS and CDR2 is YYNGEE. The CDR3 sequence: CASSVGWGASGRSPPEQFF. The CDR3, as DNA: TGTGCCAGCAGCGTAGGGTGGGGGGCTAGCGGGAGGTCCCCGCCTGAGCAGTTCTTC.

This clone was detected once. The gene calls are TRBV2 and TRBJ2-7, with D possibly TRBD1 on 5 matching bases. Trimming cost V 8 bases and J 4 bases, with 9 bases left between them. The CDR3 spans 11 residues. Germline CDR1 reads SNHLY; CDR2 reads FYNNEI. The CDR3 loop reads CASDSGYEQYF. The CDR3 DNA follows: TGTGCCAGCGATTCAGGGTACGAGCAGTACTTC.

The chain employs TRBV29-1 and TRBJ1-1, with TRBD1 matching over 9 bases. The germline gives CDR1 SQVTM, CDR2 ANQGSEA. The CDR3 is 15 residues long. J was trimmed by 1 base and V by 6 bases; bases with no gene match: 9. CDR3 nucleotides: TGCAGCGTCGCGTACAGGGGGCGGTGGAACACTGAAGCTTTCTTT. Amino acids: CSVAYRGRWNTEAFF.

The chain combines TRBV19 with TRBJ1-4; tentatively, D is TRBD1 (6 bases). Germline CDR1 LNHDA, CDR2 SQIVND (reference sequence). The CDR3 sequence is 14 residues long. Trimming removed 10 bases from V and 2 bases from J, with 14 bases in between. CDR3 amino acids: CATTTGLTNEKLFF. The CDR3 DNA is TGTGCCACAACCACAGGGCTGACTAATGAAAAACTGTTTTTT.